This T cell receptor beta chain is drawn from a study of neurological immune-mediated disorders. This clonotype was counted many times. The antigen is unknown. This CDR3 region has 16 residues. V was clipped by 6 bases and J by 9 bases; unmatched bases: 11. Study observations and caveats: It was HTLV-1-associated myelopathy that showed the most TCR clonal expansion, while multiple sclerosis showed the least, falling below healthy controls. No expanded-clone CDR3 amino acid sequence recurred across subjects, suggesting private TCR-beta repertoires.

As for the cDNA, it was generated by 5'RACE with 10-nucleotide random UMIs. Using its own MiXCR run on the 5' RACE reads, TCRdb lists one record per CDR3 protein. The sample holds about 90,000 distinct CDR3 sequences; 13% are singletons and the top ten take roughly 4.8%. Sample time point: longitudinal time-point 2. The unsorted libraries were made from 2 million PBMCs kept at -80 C. The source material was PBMCs. This clonotype was sampled from a female donor with HTLV-1-associated myelopathy (HAM/TSP). The rearrangement uses TRBV12-3 or TRBV12-4 and TRBJ2-3; 14 bases map to TRBD2. This CDR3 reads CASSRPRLAGGSTQYF. The DNA of the CDR3 is TGTGCCAGCAGCCGACCCCGACTAGCGGGGGGGTCAACGCAGTATTTT.